The 4 T cell receptor beta chains below come from one sample, sequenced in a study of T cells after yellow fever vaccination. TCRdb ran MiXCR on the 5' RACE reads and lists one entry per CDR3 protein. The sample includes 450,000 to 550,000 distinct CDR3 sequences, under 25% of them seen just once. This material consisted of PBMCs, taken 15 days after the yellow fever booster vaccination. These receptors came from a man between 25 and 39 years old who received the YFV17D yellow fever vaccine.

This chain connects TRBV3-1 to TRBJ1-6; D might be TRBD1 (5 bases). V was clipped by 7 bases and J by 8 bases, with 15 bases between them. Germline V gene lookup returns CDR1 LGHDT and CDR2 YNNKEL (reference sequence). The CDR3 totals 14 residues. This CDR3 is CASTRGARDSPLHF. Here the CDR3 DNA reads TGTGCCAGCACTCGGGGCGCGAGGGATTCACCCCTCCACTTT.

This chain joins TRBV29-1 and TRBJ1-1; D is unresolved. The germline CDR1 and CDR2 sequences are SQVTM and ANQGSEA. The V end was cut by 7 bases, the J end by 2 bases, with 20 bases between. The CDR3 loop spans 15 amino acids. The CDR3 region has the DNA TGCAGCGCGACTGCCGGACTCCTAGCTAACACTGAAGCTTTCTTT. It encodes CSATAGLLANTEAFF. Full variable domain (remainder filled in from reference TRBV29-1 and TRBJ1-1): SAVISQKPSRDICQRGTSLTIQCQVDSQVTMMFWYRQQPGQSLTLIATANQGSEATYESGFVIDKFPISRPNLTFSTLTVSNMSPEDSSIYLCSATAGLLANTEAFFGQGTRLTVV.

This rearrangement joins TRBV5-1 to TRBJ2-1; D perhaps matches TRBD2 (6 bases). Deletions cut 4 bases from V and 4 bases from J, with 21 bases between. The germline gives CDR1 SGHRS, CDR2 YFSETQ. This CDR3 has 17 amino acids. CDR3 nucleotides: TGCGCCAGCAGCCCATCGTTGCGGGGCATATATTACAATGAGCAGTTCTTC. Amino acid sequence: CASSPSLRGIYYNEQFF. Drawing the rest from reference TRBV5-1 and TRBJ2-1, the complete variable domain is KAGVTQTPRYLIKTRGQQVTLSCSPISGHRSVSWYQQTPGQGLQFLFEYFSETQRNKGNFPGRFSGRQFSNSRSEMNVSTLELGDSALYLCASSPSLRGIYYNEQFFGPGTRLTVL.

The DNA of the CDR3 is TGCAGTGCTAACCCGACGACAGCGAACACTGAAGCTTTCTTT. As protein: CSANPTTANTEAFF. The chain combines TRBV20-1 with TRBJ1-1; TRBD1 might be the D (5 bases). The germline V and J ends were trimmed by 4 bases and 1 base, with 13 bases remaining between them. Germline V lookup: CDR1 DFQATT, CDR2 SNEGSKA (reference sequence). The CDR3 runs to 14 residues.